This T cell receptor beta chain was observed in a study of shared clonotypes between healthy human individuals. Broader study findings: Tissue TCR repertoires likely differ from these blood-only repertoires. Large sequencing depth failed to make sorted-subset sequencing complete, rarefaction showed. All-four-donor shared clonotypes had higher generation probabilities than non-shared clonotypes did.

The repertoire was sequenced with immunoSEQ multiplex PCR; TCRdb's copy has only in-frame clones and lacks some. This sample yields 2 million or so clones, of which about 95% are seen a single time; 0.9% to 1.4% belongs to the top ten. This clone was seen just once. Its specificity is not known. As defined, naive CD8 cells were CD45RO-negative and positively selected for CCR7, with terminally differentiated effector memory CD45RA+ cells excluded. Trimming cost V 2 bases and J 4 bases, with 17 bases left between them. The CDR3 runs to 16 residues. Per germline, CDR1 MDHEN and CDR2 SYDVKM. The material sequenced was naive CD8+ T cells sorted from blood. The sequence was collected from a man aged 18 to 35 in good health. This chain joins TRBV28 and TRBJ1-2; D is possibly TRBD1 (6 bases). This chain's CDR3 is CASSLAGGGIPYGYTF. CDR3 DNA sequence: TGTGCCAGCAGTTTAGCCGGGGGCGGGATACCCTATGGCTACACCTTC.